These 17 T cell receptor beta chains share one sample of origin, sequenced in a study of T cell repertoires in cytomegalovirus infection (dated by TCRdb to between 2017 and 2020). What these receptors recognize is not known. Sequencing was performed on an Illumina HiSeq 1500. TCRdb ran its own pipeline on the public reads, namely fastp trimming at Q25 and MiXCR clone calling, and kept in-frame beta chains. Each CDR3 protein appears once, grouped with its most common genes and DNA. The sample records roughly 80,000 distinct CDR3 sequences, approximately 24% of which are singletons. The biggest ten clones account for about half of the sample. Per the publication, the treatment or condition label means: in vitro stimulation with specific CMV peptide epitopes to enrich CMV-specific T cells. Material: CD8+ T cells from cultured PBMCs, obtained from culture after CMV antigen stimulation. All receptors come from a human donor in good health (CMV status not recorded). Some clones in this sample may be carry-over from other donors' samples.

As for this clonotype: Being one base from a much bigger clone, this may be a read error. For the CDR3, the DNA is TGTGCCAGCAGCTTAGTGGTTGGGGACAGGGCGGAGGGCTACACCTTC. This translates into CASSLVVGDRAEGYTF. The V gene is TRBV7-6, the J gene TRBJ1-2; 9 nucleotides match TRBD1. V lost 1 base to trimming and J lost 8 bases; unmatched junction nucleotides: 11. The V gene's germline CDR1 is SGHVS and CDR2 FNYEAQ. The CDR3 loop spans 16 amino acids.

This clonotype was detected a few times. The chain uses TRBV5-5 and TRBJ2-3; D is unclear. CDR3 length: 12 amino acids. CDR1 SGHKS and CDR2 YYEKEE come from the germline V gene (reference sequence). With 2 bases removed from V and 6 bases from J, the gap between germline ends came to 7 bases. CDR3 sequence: CASSFLGDTQYF. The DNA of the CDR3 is TGTGCCAGCAGCTTCCTAGGGGATACGCAGTATTTT.

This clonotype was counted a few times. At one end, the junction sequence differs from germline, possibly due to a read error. CDR3 sequence reads: CASSPWEGDSRANVLTF. As DNA, the CDR3 is TGTGCCAGCAGTCCCTGGGAGGGGGACTCTAGGGCCAACGTCCTGACTTTC. The gene calls are TRBV27 and TRBJ2-6; a weak D match, TRBD2 (7 bases). The CDR3 is made up of 17 amino acids. The germline CDR1 and CDR2 sequences are MNHEY and SMNVEV (reference sequence).

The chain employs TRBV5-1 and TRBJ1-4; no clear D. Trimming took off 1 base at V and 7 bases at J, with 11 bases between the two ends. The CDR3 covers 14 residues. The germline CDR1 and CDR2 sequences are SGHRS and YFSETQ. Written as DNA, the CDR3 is TGCGCCAGCAGCTTGCGGGGTCGTGGTGAAAAACTGTTTTTT. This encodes CASSLRGRGEKLFF.

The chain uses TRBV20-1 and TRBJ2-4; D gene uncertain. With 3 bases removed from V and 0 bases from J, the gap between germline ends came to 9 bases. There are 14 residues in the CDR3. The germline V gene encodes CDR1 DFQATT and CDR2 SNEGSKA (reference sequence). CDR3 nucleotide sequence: TGCAGTGCTAGTATGTCCCTAGCCAAAAACATTCAGTACTTC. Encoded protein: CSASMSLAKNIQYF.

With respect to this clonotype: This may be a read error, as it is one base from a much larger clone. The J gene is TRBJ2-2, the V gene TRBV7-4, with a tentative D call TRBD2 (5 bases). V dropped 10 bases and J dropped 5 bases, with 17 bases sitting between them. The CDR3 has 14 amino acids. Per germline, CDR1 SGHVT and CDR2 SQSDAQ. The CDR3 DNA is TGTGCCAACACCGCCCGGGGAGAGACCGGGGAGCTGTTTTTT. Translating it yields CANTARGETGELFF. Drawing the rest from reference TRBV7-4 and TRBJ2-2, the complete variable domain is GAGVSQSPRYKVAKRGRDVALRCDSISGHVTLYWYRQTLGQGSEVLTYSQSDAQRDKSGRPSGRFSAERPERSVSTLKIQRTEQGDSAVYLCANTARGETGELFFGEGSRLTVL.

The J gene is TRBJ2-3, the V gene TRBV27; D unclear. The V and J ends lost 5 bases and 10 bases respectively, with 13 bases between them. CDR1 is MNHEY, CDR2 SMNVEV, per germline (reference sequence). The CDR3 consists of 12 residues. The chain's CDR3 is CASSVTLEAQYF. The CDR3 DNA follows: TGTGCCAGCAGTGTGACCTTGGAAGCGCAGTATTTT.

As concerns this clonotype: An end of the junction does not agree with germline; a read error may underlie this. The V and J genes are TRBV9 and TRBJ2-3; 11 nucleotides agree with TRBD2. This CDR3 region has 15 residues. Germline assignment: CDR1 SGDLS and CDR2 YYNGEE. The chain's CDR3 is CAGSGGLAATDTQYF. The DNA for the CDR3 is TGTGCCGGCAGCGGGGGACTAGCGGCTACAGATACGCAGTATTTT.

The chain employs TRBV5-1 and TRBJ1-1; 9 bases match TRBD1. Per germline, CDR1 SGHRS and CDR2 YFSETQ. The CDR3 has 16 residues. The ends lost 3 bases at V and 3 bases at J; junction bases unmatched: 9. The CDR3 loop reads CASSYLPGQGYTEAFF. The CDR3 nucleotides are TGCGCCAGCAGCTACTTACCGGGACAGGGTTACACTGAAGCTTTCTTT.

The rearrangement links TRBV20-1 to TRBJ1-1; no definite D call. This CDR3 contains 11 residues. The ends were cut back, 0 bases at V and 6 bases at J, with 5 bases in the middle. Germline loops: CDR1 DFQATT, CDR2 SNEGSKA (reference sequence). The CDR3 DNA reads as TGCAGTGCTAGAGATCCCCCTGAAGCTTTCTTT. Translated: CSARDPPEAFF.

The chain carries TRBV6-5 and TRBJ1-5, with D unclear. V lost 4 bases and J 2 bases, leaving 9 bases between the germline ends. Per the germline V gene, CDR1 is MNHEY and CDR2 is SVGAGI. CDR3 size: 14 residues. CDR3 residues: CASSSKIGNQPQHF. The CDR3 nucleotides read TGTGCCAGCAGTTCAAAAATCGGCAATCAGCCCCAGCATTTT.

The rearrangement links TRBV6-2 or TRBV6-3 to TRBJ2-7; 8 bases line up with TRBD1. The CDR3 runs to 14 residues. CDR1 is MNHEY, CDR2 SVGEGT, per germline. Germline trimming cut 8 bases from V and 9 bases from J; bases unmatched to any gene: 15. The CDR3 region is CASGPGQAAPGQYF. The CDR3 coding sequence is TGTGCCAGCGGGCCGGGACAGGCGGCCCCGGGGCAGTACTTC.

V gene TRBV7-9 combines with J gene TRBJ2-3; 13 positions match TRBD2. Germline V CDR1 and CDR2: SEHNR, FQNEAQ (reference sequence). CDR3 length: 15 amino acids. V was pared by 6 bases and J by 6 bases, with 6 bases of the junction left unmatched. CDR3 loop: CASRWTSGSVDTQYF. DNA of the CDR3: TGTGCCAGCAGATGGACTAGCGGGAGTGTGGATACGCAGTATTTT.

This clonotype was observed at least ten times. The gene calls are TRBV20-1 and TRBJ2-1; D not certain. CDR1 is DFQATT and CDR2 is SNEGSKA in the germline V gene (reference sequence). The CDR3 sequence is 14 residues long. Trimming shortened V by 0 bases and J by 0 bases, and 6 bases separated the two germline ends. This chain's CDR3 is CSARDRISYNEQFF. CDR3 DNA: TGCAGTGCTAGAGACCGAATCTCCTACAATGAGCAGTTCTTC.

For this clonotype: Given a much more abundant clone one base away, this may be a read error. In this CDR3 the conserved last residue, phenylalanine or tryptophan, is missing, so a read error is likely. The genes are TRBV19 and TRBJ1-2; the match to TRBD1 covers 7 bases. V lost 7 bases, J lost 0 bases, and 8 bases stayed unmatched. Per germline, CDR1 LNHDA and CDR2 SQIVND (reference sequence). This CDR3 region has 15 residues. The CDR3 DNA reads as TGTGCCAGTACCCGACCGGACAGGCCTAACTATGGCTACACCCTC. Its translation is CASTRPDRPNYGYTL.

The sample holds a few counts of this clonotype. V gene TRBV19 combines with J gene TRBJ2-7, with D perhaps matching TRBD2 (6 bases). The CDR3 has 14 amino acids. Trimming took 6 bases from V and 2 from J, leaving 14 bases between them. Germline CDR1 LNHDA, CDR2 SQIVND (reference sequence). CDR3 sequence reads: CASRSAGRPYEQYF. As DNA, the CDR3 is TGTGCCAGTAGGTCCGCGGGGAGACCCTACGAGCAGTACTTC. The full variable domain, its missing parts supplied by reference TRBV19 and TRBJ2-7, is DGGITQSPKYLFRKEGQNVTLSCEQNLNHDAMYWYRQDPGQGLRLIYYSQIVNDFQKGDIAEGYSVSREKKESFPLTVTSAQKNPTAFYLCASRSAGRPYEQYFGPGTRLTVT.

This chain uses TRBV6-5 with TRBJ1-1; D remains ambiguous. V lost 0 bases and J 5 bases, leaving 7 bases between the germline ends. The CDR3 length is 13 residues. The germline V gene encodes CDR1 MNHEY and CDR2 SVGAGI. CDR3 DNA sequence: TGTGCCAGCAGTTACTCGTTAAGGACTGAAGCTTTCTTT. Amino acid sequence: CASSYSLRTEAFF.